This TCR beta chain was sequenced in a study of response to subunit inactivated influenza vaccine. Trimming shortened V by 4 bases and J by 4 bases, and 10 bases separated the two germline ends. The CDR3 extends over 13 amino acids. Germline V gene sequence: CDR1 LGHDT, CDR2 YNNKEL (reference sequence). TCRdb called the RT-PCR reads again in MiXCR, with one record for every CDR3 protein. The table shows about 480,000 distinct CDR3 sequences, with roughly 9.7% occurring only once. In the case of this clonotype: Its antigen is still unknown.

Findings and caveats of the study: New T cells are recruited in small numbers by each seasonal influenza vaccination, according to the authors' suggestion.

The sequences come from PBMCs from blood, collected more than 35 days after vaccination. The chain is built from TRBV3-1 and TRBJ2-5; D may correspond to TRBD1 or TRBD2 (6 bases each). The source is a man aged 45-65 years who received an inactivated influenza vaccine. The CDR3 DNA reads TGTGCCAGCAGCCGTAGGGGGGCAGAGACCCAGTACTTC. This sequence encodes CASSRRGAETQYF.